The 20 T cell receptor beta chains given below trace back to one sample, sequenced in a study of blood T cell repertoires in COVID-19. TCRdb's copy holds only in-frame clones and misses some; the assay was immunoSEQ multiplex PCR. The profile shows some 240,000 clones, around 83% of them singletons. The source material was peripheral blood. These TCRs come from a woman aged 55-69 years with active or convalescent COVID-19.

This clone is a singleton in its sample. The CDR3 here is CASSLPTRQANYEQYF. The DNA for the CDR3 is TGCGCCAGCAGCCTCCCGACCCGACAGGCCAACTACGAGCAGTACTTC. The V and J genes are TRBV5-1 and TRBJ2-7, with D tentatively TRBD1 (6 bases). The CDR3 consists of 16 residues. V lost 4 bases and J lost 3, with 20 bases in between. Germline V gene lookup returns CDR1 SGHRS and CDR2 YFSETQ. Variable domain in full (rest from reference TRBV5-1 and TRBJ2-7): KAGVTQTPRYLIKTRGQQVTLSCSPISGHRSVSWYQQTPGQGLQFLFEYFSETQRNKGNFPGRFSGRQFSNSRSEMNVSTLELGDSALYLCASSLPTRQANYEQYFGPGTRLTVT.

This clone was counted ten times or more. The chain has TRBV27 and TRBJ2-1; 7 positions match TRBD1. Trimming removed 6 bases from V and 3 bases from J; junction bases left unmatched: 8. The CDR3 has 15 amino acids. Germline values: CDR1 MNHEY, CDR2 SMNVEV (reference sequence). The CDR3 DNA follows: TGTGCCAGCAGCCTCGGACAGGCAAGCTACAATGAGCAGTTCTTC. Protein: CASSLGQASYNEQFF.

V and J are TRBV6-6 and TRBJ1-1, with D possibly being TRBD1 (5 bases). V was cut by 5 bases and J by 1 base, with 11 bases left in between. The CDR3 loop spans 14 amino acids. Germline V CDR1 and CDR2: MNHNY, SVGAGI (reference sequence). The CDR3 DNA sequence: TGTGCCAGCAGTGAGCGGGGGACGAACACTGAAGCTTTCTTT. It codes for CASSERGTNTEAFF.

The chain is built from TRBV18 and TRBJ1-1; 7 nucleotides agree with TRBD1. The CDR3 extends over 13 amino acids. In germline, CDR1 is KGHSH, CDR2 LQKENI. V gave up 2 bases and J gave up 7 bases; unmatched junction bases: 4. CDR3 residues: CASSPGTEVEAFF. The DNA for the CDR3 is TGTGCCAGCTCACCAGGGACAGAAGTTGAAGCTTTCTTT.

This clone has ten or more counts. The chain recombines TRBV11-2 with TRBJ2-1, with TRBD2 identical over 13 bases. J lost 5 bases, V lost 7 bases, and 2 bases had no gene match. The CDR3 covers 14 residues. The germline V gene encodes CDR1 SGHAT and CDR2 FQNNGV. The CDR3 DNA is TGTGCCAGCACCGGGACTAGCGGGAACAATGAGCAGTTCTTC. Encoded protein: CASTGTSGNNEQFF.

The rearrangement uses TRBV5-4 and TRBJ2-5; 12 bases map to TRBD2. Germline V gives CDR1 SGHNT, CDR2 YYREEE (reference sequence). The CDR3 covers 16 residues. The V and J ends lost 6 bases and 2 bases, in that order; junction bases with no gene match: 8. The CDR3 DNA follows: TGTGCCAGCACCCCTGGACTAGCGGGGATACAAGAGACCCAGTACTTC. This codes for CASTPGLAGIQETQYF.

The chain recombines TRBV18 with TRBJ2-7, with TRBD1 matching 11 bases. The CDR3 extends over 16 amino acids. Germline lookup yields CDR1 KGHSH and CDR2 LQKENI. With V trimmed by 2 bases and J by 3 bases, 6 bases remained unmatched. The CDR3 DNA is TGTGCCAGCTCACCAGATTGGGGGACAGGGGGCTACGAGCAGTACTTC. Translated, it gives CASSPDWGTGGYEQYF.

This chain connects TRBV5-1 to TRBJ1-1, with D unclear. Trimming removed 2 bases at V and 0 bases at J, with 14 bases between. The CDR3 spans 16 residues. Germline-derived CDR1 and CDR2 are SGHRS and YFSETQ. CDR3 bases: TGCGCCAGCAGCTTTAGCGAGGGTACCGTGAACACTGAAGCTTTCTTT. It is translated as CASSFSEGTVNTEAFF.

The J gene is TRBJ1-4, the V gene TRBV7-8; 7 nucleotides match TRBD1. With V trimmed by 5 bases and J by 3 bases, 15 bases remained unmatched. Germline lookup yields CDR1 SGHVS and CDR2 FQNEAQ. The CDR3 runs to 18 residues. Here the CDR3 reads CASSARTGWGVANEKLFF. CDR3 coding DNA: TGTGCCAGCAGCGCCAGGACAGGTTGGGGGGTGGCTAATGAAAAACTGTTTTTT.

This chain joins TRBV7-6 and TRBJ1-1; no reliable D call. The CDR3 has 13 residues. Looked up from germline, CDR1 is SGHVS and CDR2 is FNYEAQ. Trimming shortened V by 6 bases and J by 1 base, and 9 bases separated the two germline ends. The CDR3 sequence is CASSQDTNTEAFF. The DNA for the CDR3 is TGTGCCAGCAGTCAAGACACGAACACTGAAGCTTTCTTT.

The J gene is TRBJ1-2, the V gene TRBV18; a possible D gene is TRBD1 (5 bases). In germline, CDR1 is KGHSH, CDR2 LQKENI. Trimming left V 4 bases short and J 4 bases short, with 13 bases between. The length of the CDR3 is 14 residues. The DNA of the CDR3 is TGTGCCAGCTCACGGGAGCGGGGCCCCTATGGCTACACCTTC. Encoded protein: CASSRERGPYGYTF. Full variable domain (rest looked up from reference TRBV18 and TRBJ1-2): NAGVMQNPRHLVRRRGQEARLRCSPMKGHSHVYWYRQLPEEGLKFMVYLQKENIIDESGMPKERFSAEFPKEGPSILRIQQVVRGDSAAYFCASSRERGPYGYTFGSGTRLTVV.

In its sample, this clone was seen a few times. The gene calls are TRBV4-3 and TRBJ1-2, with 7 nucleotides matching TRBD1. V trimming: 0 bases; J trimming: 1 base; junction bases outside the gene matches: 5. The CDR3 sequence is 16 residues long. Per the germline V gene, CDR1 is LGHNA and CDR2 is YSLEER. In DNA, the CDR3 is TGCGCCAGCAGCCAAGATTTGGGGACAGTTAACTATGGCTACACCTTC. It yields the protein CASSQDLGTVNYGYTF.

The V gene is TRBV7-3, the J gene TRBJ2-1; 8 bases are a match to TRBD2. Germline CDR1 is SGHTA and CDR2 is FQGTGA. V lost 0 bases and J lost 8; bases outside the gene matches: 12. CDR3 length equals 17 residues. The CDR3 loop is CASSLTAPGGGSHEQFF. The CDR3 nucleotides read TGTGCCAGCAGCTTAACGGCCCCCGGCGGGGGGTCCCATGAGCAGTTCTTC.

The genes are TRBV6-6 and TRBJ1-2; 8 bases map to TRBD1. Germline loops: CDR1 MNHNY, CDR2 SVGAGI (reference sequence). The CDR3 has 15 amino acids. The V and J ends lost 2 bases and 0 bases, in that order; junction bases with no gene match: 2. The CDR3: CASSYGTGPNYGYTF. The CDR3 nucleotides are TGTGCCAGCAGTTACGGGACAGGCCCTAACTATGGCTACACCTTC.

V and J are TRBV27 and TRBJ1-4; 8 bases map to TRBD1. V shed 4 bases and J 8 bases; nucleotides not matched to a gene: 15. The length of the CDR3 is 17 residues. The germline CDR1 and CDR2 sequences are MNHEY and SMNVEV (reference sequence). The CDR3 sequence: CASSSGQGQPRREKLFF. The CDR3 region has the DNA TGTGCCAGCAGTTCCGGACAGGGCCAGCCGCGGAGAGAAAAACTGTTTTTT.

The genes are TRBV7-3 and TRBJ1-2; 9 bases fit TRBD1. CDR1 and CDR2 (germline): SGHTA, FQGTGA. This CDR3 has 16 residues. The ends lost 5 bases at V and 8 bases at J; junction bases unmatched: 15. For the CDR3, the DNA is TGTGCCAGCAGCCCCGGTGCGCGGGACAGGGTGGTCGGCTACACCTTC. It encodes CASSPGARDRVVGYTF.

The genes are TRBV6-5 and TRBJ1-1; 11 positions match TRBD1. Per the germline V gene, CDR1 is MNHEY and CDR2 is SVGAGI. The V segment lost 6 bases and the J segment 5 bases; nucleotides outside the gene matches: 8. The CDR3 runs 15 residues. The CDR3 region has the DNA TGTGCCAGCAGCCCCGGGACAGGGGGACGAACTGAAGCTTTCTTT. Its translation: CASSPGTGGRTEAFF.

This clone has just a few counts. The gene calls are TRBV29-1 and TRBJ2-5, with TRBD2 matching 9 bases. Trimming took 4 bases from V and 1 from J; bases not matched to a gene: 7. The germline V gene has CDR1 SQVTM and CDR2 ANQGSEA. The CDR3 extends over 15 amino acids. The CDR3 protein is CSVGGGAQGQETQYF. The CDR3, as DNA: TGCAGCGTTGGCGGGGGGGCGCAGGGCCAAGAGACCCAGTACTTC.

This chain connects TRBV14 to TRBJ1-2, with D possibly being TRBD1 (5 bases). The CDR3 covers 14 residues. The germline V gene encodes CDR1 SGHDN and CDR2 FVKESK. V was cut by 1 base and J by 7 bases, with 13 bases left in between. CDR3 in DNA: TGTGCCAGCAGCCAAGCCAATACAGGTATTGGCTACACCTTC. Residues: CASSQANTGIGYTF.

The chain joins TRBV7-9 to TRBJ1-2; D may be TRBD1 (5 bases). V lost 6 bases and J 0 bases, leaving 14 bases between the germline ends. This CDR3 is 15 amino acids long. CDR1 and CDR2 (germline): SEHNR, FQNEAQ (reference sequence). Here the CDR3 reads CASRTDSVANYGYTF. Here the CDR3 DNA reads TGTGCCAGCAGAACAGACAGCGTAGCTAACTATGGCTACACCTTC.